One and the same sample provided the 26 T cell receptor beta chains below, sequenced in a study of shared clonotypes between healthy human individuals. Produced via immunoSEQ multiplex PCR; TCRdb's table is partial and in-frame only. The table has some 2,500,000 clones, 85% to 95% seen once; the top ten hold 0.37%. The sequencing sample was made of naive CD4+ T cells from PBMCs. As for subset: CD45RA+ positively selected. The receptors come from a man aged 18-30 years in good health. Some clones in this sample may be carry-over from other donors' samples.

This chain links TRBV4-2 with TRBJ2-2; the match to TRBD2 covers 9 bases. V lost 5 bases to trimming and J lost 7 bases; unmatched junction nucleotides: 11. Germline CDR1 and CDR2: LGHNA and YNFKEQ. CDR3 size: 16 residues. CDR3 loop: CASSFLTGLASGELFF. The DNA for the CDR3 is TGTGCCAGCAGCTTCCTGACGGGACTAGCAAGCGGGGAGCTGTTTTTT.

This clone occurred once. The chain employs TRBV9 and TRBJ2-3, with TRBD2 matching over 10 bases. Germline loops: CDR1 SGDLS, CDR2 YYNGEE. This CDR3 comprises 18 residues. After removal of 0 bases from V and 1 base from J, the junction contained 8 bases not matched to a gene. The CDR3 spells CASSVAWGGTSGTDTQYF. The DNA of the CDR3 is TGTGCCAGCAGCGTAGCTTGGGGTGGGACTAGCGGCACAGATACGCAGTATTTT. The variable domain in full, completed from reference TRBV9 and TRBJ2-3, reads DSGVTQTPKHLITATGQRVTLRCSPRSGDLSVYWYQQSLDQGLQFLIQYYNGEERAKGNILERFSAQQFPDLHSELNLSSLELGDSALYFCASSVAWGGTSGTDTQYFGPGTRLTVL.

V and J are TRBV11-2 and TRBJ2-5, with 7 bases identical to TRBD2. The CDR3 is 13 amino acids. Trimming cost V 1 base and J 5 bases; bases outside gene matches: 1. Germline V gives CDR1 SGHAT, CDR2 FQNNGV. The CDR3 loop is CASSLVGRETQYF. Here the CDR3 DNA reads TGTGCCAGCAGCTTAGTCGGGAGGGAGACCCAGTACTTC.

The rearrangement joins TRBV4-1 to TRBJ1-4; 7 nucleotides agree with TRBD1. Per the germline V gene, CDR1 is MGHRA and CDR2 is YSYEKL. There are 16 residues in the CDR3. V shed 0 bases and J 8 bases; nucleotides not matched to a gene: 9. CDR3 region: CASSQETAGGGEKLFF. The CDR3 nucleotides are TGCGCCAGCAGCCAAGAAACCGCAGGGGGAGGCGAAAAACTGTTTTTT.

The rearrangement joins TRBV11-2 to TRBJ2-7; unclear D gene. The CDR3 totals 12 residues. Deletions cut 0 bases from V and 7 bases from J, with 7 bases between. Per the germline V gene, CDR1 is SGHAT and CDR2 is FQNNGV. The DNA for the CDR3 is TGTGCCAGCAGCTTAGATCTACGGGAGCAGTACTTC. Its translation: CASSLDLREQYF.

V and J are TRBV7-8 and TRBJ2-7; 12 nucleotides match TRBD2. This CDR3 spans 15 amino acids. V dropped 2 bases and J dropped 3; count of bases not matched to a gene: 2. CDR1 and CDR2 from the germline V gene are SGHVS and FQNEAQ. This CDR3 is CASSLWTSGNYEQYF. CDR3 nucleotide sequence: TGTGCCAGCAGCTTATGGACTAGCGGGAACTACGAGCAGTACTTC. The full variable domain, in which reference TRBV7-8 and TRBJ2-7 provide the parts outside the CDR3, is GAGVSQSPRYKVAKRGQDVALRCDPISGHVSLFWYQQALGQGPEFLTYFQNEAQLDKSGLPSDRFFAERPEGSVSTLKIQRTQQEDSAVYLCASSLWTSGNYEQYFGPGTRLTVT.

This CDR3 is CASSSQQGISTDTQYF. The CDR3 DNA reads TGTGCCAGCAGCTCGCAACAAGGGATAAGCACAGATACGCAGTATTTT. The chain joins TRBV11-2 to TRBJ2-3; D is uncertain. V dropped 4 bases and J dropped 0 bases, with 14 bases sitting between them. Germline CDR1 and CDR2: SGHAT and FQNNGV. This CDR3 comprises 16 residues.

This rearrangement joins TRBV11-2 to TRBJ2-1; the D is unclear. This CDR3 is 15 amino acids long. The V gene lost 5 bases and the J gene lost 0 bases, with 11 bases spanning the gap. From germline, CDR1 is SGHAT and CDR2 FQNNGV. The DNA of the CDR3 is TGTGCCAGCAGCACCAGGTACCTCTCCTACAATGAGCAGTTCTTC. It translates to CASSTRYLSYNEQFF.

The genes are TRBV19 and TRBJ1-2; D gene ambiguous. The CDR3 totals 15 residues. Germline-derived CDR1 and CDR2 are LNHDA and SQIVND (reference sequence). Between the trimmed V and J ends, which lost 5 bases and 4 bases, there was a span of 17 bases. CDR3 sequence reads: CASSYQGPGVYGYTF. The DNA of the CDR3 is TGTGCCAGTAGTTATCAAGGGCCCGGCGTCTATGGCTACACCTTC.

This rearrangement joins TRBV29-1 to TRBJ2-1; TRBD1 is a possible D gene (5 bases). Trimming removed 5 bases at V and 4 bases at J, with 9 bases between. The CDR3 is 12 residues long. The V gene's germline CDR1 is SQVTM and CDR2 ANQGSEA. The CDR3 reads CSVRTNYNEQFF. For the CDR3, the DNA is TGCAGCGTTAGGACAAATTACAATGAGCAGTTCTTC.

This sequence joins TRBV5-1 and TRBJ2-1; TRBD2 matches 11 bases. The germline CDR1 and CDR2 sequences are SGHRS and YFSETQ. V shed 4 bases and J 4 bases; nucleotides not matched to a gene: 7. This CDR3 is 16 amino acids long. The CDR3 sequence is CASSPMTSGIYNEQFF. CDR3 sequence (DNA): TGCGCCAGCAGCCCAATGACTAGCGGGATATACAATGAGCAGTTCTTC. The full variable domain, rest sourced from reference TRBV5-1 and TRBJ2-1, is KAGVTQTPRYLIKTRGQQVTLSCSPISGHRSVSWYQQTPGQGLQFLFEYFSETQRNKGNFPGRFSGRQFSNSRSEMNVSTLELGDSALYLCASSPMTSGIYNEQFFGPGTRLTVL.

In the case of this clone: Other DNA sequences in the sample encode the same CDR3. The chain links TRBV7-3 to TRBJ2-2; D gene unclear. Trimming took 3 bases from V and 7 from J, leaving 6 bases between them. The CDR3 extends over 12 amino acids. Germline V gene sequence: CDR1 SGHTA, CDR2 FQGTGA. DNA of the CDR3: TGTGCCAGCAGCTTCCTAGGCGGGGAGCTGTTTTTT. Its translation is CASSFLGGELFF.

The chain combines TRBV9 with TRBJ1-4; 7 positions match TRBD1. Trimming at V came to 4 bases and at J to 6 bases, leaving 9 bases not matched to a gene. This CDR3 is 15 amino acids long. The V gene's germline CDR1 is SGDLS and CDR2 YYNGEE. CDR3 coding DNA: TGTGCCAGCAGCCCCCGACAGGGTCTTTATGAAAAACTGTTTTTT. Protein sequence: CASSPRQGLYEKLFF.

V and J are TRBV2 and TRBJ2-3, with D tentatively TRBD1 or TRBD2 (5 bases each). Deletions cut 9 bases from V and 4 bases from J, with 17 bases between. The CDR3 has 14 amino acids. Germline loops: CDR1 SNHLY, CDR2 FYNNEI. Here the CDR3 reads CASKRDGPADTQYF. The CDR3 DNA sequence: TGTGCCAGTAAACGGGACGGCCCCGCAGATACGCAGTATTTT.

The chain is built from TRBV10-1 and TRBJ1-5; 7 bases map to TRBD1. Germline V gene sequence: CDR1 WNHNN, CDR2 SYGVQD (reference sequence). This CDR3 has 14 amino acids. Trimming at V came to 5 bases and at J to 3 bases, leaving 4 bases not matched to a gene. Here the CDR3 reads CASSRQGLNQPQHF. Written as DNA, the CDR3 is TGCGCCAGCAGTAGACAGGGACTCAATCAGCCCCAGCATTTT.

This rearrangement joins TRBV2 to TRBJ2-3; 10 positions agree with TRBD2. V lost 5 bases to trimming and J lost 4 bases; unmatched junction nucleotides: 6. Germline CDR1 is SNHLY and CDR2 is FYNNEI. CDR3 length equals 15 residues. The CDR3 loop is CASSPQREGADTQYF. The DNA for the CDR3 is TGTGCCAGCAGTCCCCAGCGGGAGGGGGCAGATACGCAGTATTTT.

The chain's CDR3 is CASSKTSGTLNNEQFF. The CDR3 DNA is TGTGCCAGCAGTAAAACATCCGGGACTCTTAACAATGAGCAGTTCTTC. The gene calls are TRBV25-1 and TRBJ2-1; D might be TRBD2 (6 bases). Looked up from germline, CDR1 is MGHDK and CDR2 is SYGVNS. V gave up 5 bases and J gave up 5 bases, with 19 bases separating them. The CDR3 extends over 16 amino acids.

This rearrangement joins TRBV6-5 to TRBJ2-7; D uncertain. V lost 5 bases, J lost 4 bases, and 6 bases lay in between. The CDR3 extends over 11 amino acids. From germline, CDR1 is MNHEY and CDR2 SVGAGI. CDR3 residues: CASSKQYEQYF. CDR3 nucleotide sequence: TGTGCCAGCAGTAAACAGTACGAGCAGTACTTC.

The chain carries TRBV7-3 and TRBJ2-3, with D maybe TRBD1 (6 bases). V was cut by 2 bases and J by 4 bases, with 10 bases left in between. From germline, CDR1 is SGHTA and CDR2 FQGTGA. The CDR3 consists of 14 residues. This CDR3 is CASSLEQGPDTQYF. Here the CDR3 DNA reads TGTGCCAGCAGCTTAGAACAGGGCCCAGATACGCAGTATTTT.

The chain recombines TRBV9 with TRBJ2-1, with D possibly being TRBD2 (6 bases). Germline V lookup: CDR1 SGDLS, CDR2 YYNGEE. This CDR3 is built from 14 residues. The V end was cut by 3 bases, the J end by 7 bases, with 14 bases between. The DNA of the CDR3 is TGTGCCAGCAGCGCGGGACTGGGAGAGAATGAGCAGTTCTTC. Protein: CASSAGLGENEQFF.

V gene TRBV4-2 combines with J gene TRBJ2-3; weak D call: TRBD1 (6 bases). Looked up from germline, CDR1 is LGHNA and CDR2 is YNFKEQ. CDR3 length equals 13 residues. Trimming left V 0 bases short and J 8 bases short, with 9 bases between. The DNA of the CDR3 is TGTGCCAGCAGCCAAGACCAAGGGGGTACGCAGTATTTT. Protein sequence: CASSQDQGGTQYF.

The chain joins TRBV6-1 to TRBJ2-5; D call uncertain. The CDR3 contains 11 residues. V was shortened by 8 bases and J by 5 bases, with 9 bases between the two germline ends. Germline CDR1 reads MNHNS; CDR2 reads SASEGT. CDR3 region: CASGDFETQYF. CDR3 coding DNA: TGTGCCAGCGGGGATTTTGAGACCCAGTACTTC.

This chain joins TRBV4-1 and TRBJ1-5; 9 nucleotides match TRBD1. Germline V gene lookup returns CDR1 MGHRA and CDR2 YSYEKL. J lost 0 bases, V lost 0 bases, and 12 bases had no gene match. The CDR3 contains 20 residues. The CDR3 spells CASSQEGQGWETVSNQPQHF. CDR3 nucleotide sequence: TGCGCCAGCAGCCAAGAGGGACAGGGTTGGGAGACGGTTAGCAATCAGCCCCAGCATTTT.

The chain uses TRBV7-3 and TRBJ2-5; 11 bases map to TRBD2. This CDR3 comprises 17 residues. The V and J ends lost 2 bases and 1 base, in that order; junction bases with no gene match: 6. Germline lookup yields CDR1 SGHTA and CDR2 FQGTGA. The CDR3 region is CASSLGALAGGQETQYF. The CDR3 bases are TGTGCCAGCAGCTTAGGGGCCCTAGCGGGGGGCCAAGAGACCCAGTACTTC.

This clone was seen more than once but under ten times. The chain links TRBV19 to TRBJ2-7; a weak D match, TRBD2 (6 bases). The V gene lost 3 bases and the J gene lost 3 bases, with 18 bases spanning the gap. The germline CDR1 and CDR2 sequences are LNHDA and SQIVND (reference sequence). CDR3 length equals 16 residues. This CDR3 is CASSIHGGASDYEQYF. The CDR3 region has the DNA TGTGCCAGTAGTATCCACGGGGGTGCGTCGGACTACGAGCAGTACTTC.

V gene TRBV18 combines with J gene TRBJ2-1, with 8 bases fitting TRBD1. The J segment lost 5 bases and the V segment lost 4 bases, leaving 4 bases of the junction unmatched. Germline CDR1 KGHSH, CDR2 LQKENI. This CDR3 is 14 amino acids long. CDR3: CASSQTDRDNEQFF. The DNA for the CDR3 is TGTGCCAGCTCACAAACGGACAGGGACAATGAGCAGTTCTTC.